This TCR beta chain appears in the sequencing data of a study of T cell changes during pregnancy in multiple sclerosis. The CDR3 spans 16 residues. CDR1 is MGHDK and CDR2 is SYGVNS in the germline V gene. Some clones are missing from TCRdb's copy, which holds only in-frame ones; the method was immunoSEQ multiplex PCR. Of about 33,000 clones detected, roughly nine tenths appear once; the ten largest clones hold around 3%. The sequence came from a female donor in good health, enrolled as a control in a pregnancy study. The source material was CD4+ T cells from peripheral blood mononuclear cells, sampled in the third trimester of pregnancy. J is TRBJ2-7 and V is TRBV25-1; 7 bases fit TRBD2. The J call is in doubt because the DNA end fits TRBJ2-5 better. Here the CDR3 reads CASSELGGREQETQYF. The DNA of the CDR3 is TGTGCCAGCAGTGAATTGGGGGGGAGGGAGCAAGAGACCCAGTACTTC.